This is a list of T cell receptor beta chains from one sample in a study of glioma-infiltrating T cells after dendritic cell vaccination. Sequencing was performed with immunoSEQ multiplex PCR; in TCRdb, only in-frame clones are kept and a portion is missing. The repertoire holds about 64,000 clones, roughly 80% seen once, with 7% to 10% in the top ten. The specimen comprised blood, sampled before dendritic cell vaccination. The receptors come from a human donor with glioblastoma. Each CDR3 is given with its conserved first and last residue. D genes are given only for firm matches. Some rows mark clone size as missing; the rest say once, few, many or name a class of expanded clone.

TRBJ2-2 TRBD2 NA TRBV18 TGTGCCAGCTCACTCTCTAGCGGGGGCACGAACACCGGGGAGCTGTTTTTT CASSLSSGGTNTGELFF
TRBJ1-1 NA NA TRBV19 TGTGCCAGCGACGACAGTATGAACACTGAAGCTTTCTTT CASDDSMNTEAFF
TRBJ2-1 TRBD1 NA TRBV28 TGTGCCAGCAGCCTCGGGGACAGTGGGATCGTAAGCAAGTTCTTC CASSLGDSGIVSKFF
TRBJ1-6 TRBD1 NA TRBV30 TGTGCCTGGAGCCGCGGGGACAGGGGGTTGGGGAATTCACCCCTCCACTTT CAWSRGDRGLGNSPLHF
TRBJ2-5 NA NA TRBV18 TGTGCCAGCTCACCACTTTACACCTCGAACCAAGAGACCCAGTACTTC CASSPLYTSNQETQYF
TRBJ1-1 TRBD1 NA TRBV27 TGTGCCAGCAGTTTCCGACAGGGGGGAAAAACTGAAGCTTTCTTT CASSFRQGGKTEAFF
TRBJ2-7 NA NA TRBV2 TGTGCCAGCGGCGGGACTTCCTACGAGCAGTACTTC CASGGTSYEQYF
TRBJ2-1 TRBD1 NA TRBV5-1 TGCGCCAGCAGCATGATCGGGACAGGGGAGAATGAGCAGTTCTTC CASSMIGTGENEQFF
TRBJ2-1 NA NA TRBV27 TGTGCCAGCAGTTTATCGAAACTACCTGAGCAGTTCTTC CASSLSKLPEQFF
TRBJ2-3 NA few TRBV5-8 TGTGCCAGCAGAACCCGCGGTACAGATACGCAGTATTTT CASRTRGTDTQYF
TRBJ2-3 TRBD1 NA TRBV7-2 TGTGCCAGCAGCTTAGCAGGGACAGGAGGCACAGATACGCAGTATTTT CASSLAGTGGTDTQYF
TRBJ2-3 NA NA TRBV7-9 TGTGCCAGCAGCTTGCAGACTTCTTCAGATACGCAGTATTTT CASSLQTSSDTQYF
TRBJ1-2 NA few TRBV28 TGTGCCATTGGGGGGGAAGGTGGCTACACCTTC CAIGGEGGYTF
TRBJ2-2 NA NA TRBV5-1 TGCGCCAGCAGCCCCCCGGTCCCCAACACCGGGGAGCTGTTTTTT CASSPPVPNTGELFF
TRBJ1-2 TRBD1 NA TRBV5-1 TGCGCCAGCAGTTCCGGGACAGCTAACTATGGCTACACCTTC CASSSGTANYGYTF
TRBJ1-1 NA NA TRBV5-6 TGTGCCAGCGCCAGGGAGGAAACTGAAGCTTTCTTT CASAREETEAFF
TRBJ1-4 NA medium-sized TRBV18 TGTGCCAGCTCACAGCACACGGGAACTAATGAAAAACTGTTTTTT CASSQHTGTNEKLFF
TRBJ1-1 TRBD1 medium-sized TRBV19 TGTGCCAGTAGTAGGGAGATTGACAGGGAGGCTTTCTTT CASSREIDREAFF
TRBJ2-2 TRBD2 NA TRBV5-4 TGTGCCAGCAGCCTGGGACTAGCGGGGACCTACACCGGGGAGCTGTTTTTT CASSLGLAGTYTGELFF
TRBJ1-1 NA NA TRBV19 TGTGCCAGTAGTAGGGGGGTTACTGAAGCTTTCTTT CASSRGVTEAFF
TRBJ2-1 TRBD1 NA TRBV5-1 TGCGCCAGCAGCCTAGTGGGACAGACCTACAATGAGCAGTTCTTC CASSLVGQTYNEQFF
TRBJ2-7 TRBD1 NA TRBV5-4 TGTGCCAGCAGCCGGACAGGTTACGAGCAGTACTTC CASSRTGYEQYF
TRBJ2-5 NA NA TRBV19 TGTGCCAGTAGGCGGGCGTACCAAGAGACCCAGTACTTC CASRRAYQETQYF
TRBJ2-1 TRBD2 NA TRBV4-1 TGCGCCAGCAGCCTAGCGGGGGGCAATGAGCAGTTCTTC CASSLAGGNEQFF
TRBJ2-7 TRBD2 NA TRBV5-5 TGTGCCAGCAGCTTTGCGAGCGGGGGGTCCTCCTACGAGCAGTACTTC CASSFASGGSSYEQYF
TRBJ1-6 TRBD1 NA TRBV5-6 TGTGCCAGCAGGGGGGGGACAGGGGGTCGAAATTCACCCCTCCACTTT CASRGGTGGRNSPLHF
TRBJ1-6 TRBD1 NA TRBV7-2 TGTGCCAGCAGCACCCGACAGGGAAGCAATTCACCCCTCCACTTT CASSTRQGSNSPLHF
TRBJ1-5 TRBD1 NA TRBV6-5 TGTGCCAGCAGCCCGGGACAGGGACGGGATCAGCCCCAGCATTTT CASSPGQGRDQPQHF
TRBJ2-7 TRBD1 NA TRBV6-4 TGTGCCACCCACGGCGGGACAGGGGTATGCGAGCAGTACTTC CATHGGTGVCEQYF
TRBJ1-2 NA NA TRBV19 TGTGCCAGTAGTATATCCGCCGCCGCTGAGGTCACCTATGGCTACACCTTC CASSISAAAEVTYGYTF
TRBJ2-3 TRBD2 NA TRBV2 TGTGCCAGCAGGAGCGGGGTGGGGACAGATACGCAGTATTTT CASRSGVGTDTQYF
TRBJ2-2 TRBD1 NA TRBV29-1 TGCAGCGGGGGACAGGGGGCGAACACCGGGGAGCTGTTTTTT CSGGQGANTGELFF
TRBJ1-5 NA NA TRBV6-1 TGTGCCAGCAGTGAAGAGTATCCCCCCAGGGTCGCGCTCGAGCCCCAGCATTTT CASSEEYPPRVALEPQHF
TRBJ1-1 NA once TRBV5-1 TGCGCCAGCAGCTTGGACAGCTACACTGAAGCTTTCTTT CASSLDSYTEAFF
TRBJ2-7 NA few TRBV4-2 TGTGCCAGCAGCCTGGCCGCCGGGGGAGAAGCCTACGAGCAGTACTTC CASSLAAGGEAYEQYF
TRBJ2-7 TRBD1 many TRBV7-8 TGTGCCAGCAGCCCCCGGGACAGCTCCTACGAGCAGTACTTC CASSPRDSSYEQYF
TRBJ2-1 TRBD2 once TRBV28 TGTGCCAGCAGTCCCCGGTCACCTAGCGGGGGGAATGAGCAGTTCTTC CASSPRSPSGGNEQFF
TRBJ1-4 TRBD1 NA TRBV7-2 TGTGCCAGCAGCTTAGCACTAGGGGGCAGGGTCGGGGCAACTAATGAAAAACTGTTTTTT CASSLALGGRVGATNEKLFF
TRBJ2-3 NA NA TRBV5-1 TGCGCCAGCAGCTCCTCCCTGGGTAGCGGAAGTAATACGCAGTATTTT CASSSSLGSGSNTQYF
TRBJ2-7 NA once TRBV7-8 TGTGCCAGCAGCTTAGTCGACTTGTCCTACGAGCAGTACTTC CASSLVDLSYEQYF
TRBJ1-2 NA NA TRBV6-1 TGTGCCAGCAGTGACGGGGACAAAGGCCCTCATGGCTACACCTTC CASSDGDKGPHGYTF
TRBJ2-3 NA NA TRBV27 TGTGCCAGCAGTTTTGGGGGGGCGAGAGATACGCAGTATTTT CASSFGGARDTQYF
TRBJ1-5 TRBD1 few TRBV7-9 TGTGCCAGCAGCATAGACAGGGGAAATCAGCCCCAGCATTTT CASSIDRGNQPQHF
TRBJ2-1 NA NA TRBV19 TGTGCCAGTACCCTAGGGGGGGGACCCCGCTACAATGAGCAGTTCTTC CASTLGGGPRYNEQFF
TRBJ1-6 NA NA TRBV5-6 TGTGCCAGCAGCTTGGTAGTAATCAATTCACCCCTCCACTTT CASSLVVINSPLHF